The rows below give T cell receptor beta chains drawn from one sample of a study of T cells in localized non-small cell lung cancer. Sequenced by immunoSEQ multiplex PCR; TCRdb stores in-frame clones only, minus some. The table has 20,000 to 25,000 clones, roughly nine tenths seen once; the top ten hold around 1.1%. This sample comprised peripheral blood, obtained before any cancer treatment. The source is a woman aged 35 to 69 with stage I lung adenocarcinoma. The CDR3 runs from the conserved cysteine through the conserved F or W. Fields, in order: CDR3 protein, CDR3 DNA, D gene, V gene, J gene, clone size. A D gene is named only where the DNA matches it firmly. For some rows the clone size is stated as once, few or many, or as a class when expanded; others skip it.

CDR3: CASNFGTESNEQFF; DNA: TGTGCCAGCAATTTCGGGACAGAGTCTAATGAGCAGTTCTTC; D: TRBD1; V: TRBV9; J: TRBJ2-1; size: -
CDR3: CASRSVGVPEKLFF; DNA: TGTGCCAGCAGGTCCGTGGGGGTTCCGGAAAAACTGTTTTTT; D: -; V: TRBV5-5; J: TRBJ1-4; size: -
CDR3: CSVLSYGYTF; DNA: TGCAGCGTTTTATCTTATGGCTACACCTTC; D: -; V: TRBV29-1; J: TRBJ1-2; size: -
CDR3: CASTATRGNNQPQHF; DNA: TGTGCCAGCACCGCGACCCGTGGGAACAATCAGCCCCAGCATTTT; D: -; V: TRBV28; J: TRBJ1-5; size: -
CDR3: CASSDGGGRWGLDYWGTEAFF; DNA: TGCGCCAGCAGTGACGGTGGGGGGCGCTGGGGTCTGGACTATTGGGGCACTGAAGCTTTCTTT; D: -; V: TRBV10-1; J: TRBJ1-1; size: -
CDR3: CASSQGESAGEKLFF; DNA: TGTGCCAGCAGCCAAGGGGAGTCAGCCGGTGAAAAACTGTTTTTT; D: -; V: TRBV4-2; J: TRBJ1-4; size: -
CDR3: CASSLTLNQPQHF; DNA: TGTGCCAGCAGTCTCACTCTCAATCAGCCCCAGCATTTT; D: -; V: TRBV27; J: TRBJ1-5; size: -
CDR3: CASSFPNSNQPQHF; DNA: TGTGCCAGCAGTTTCCCAAATAGCAATCAGCCCCAGCATTTT; D: -; V: TRBV28; J: TRBJ1-5; size: -
CDR3: CASTEGYGYTF; DNA: TGTGCCAGCACCGAGGGTTATGGCTACACCTTC; D: -; V: TRBV28; J: TRBJ1-2; size: -
CDR3: CASSEWGGISGANVLTF; DNA: TGTGCCAGCAGTGAATGGGGAGGGATCTCTGGGGCCAACGTCCTGACTTTC; D: TRBD2; V: TRBV25-1; J: TRBJ2-6; size: -
CDR3: CASSDTRGESGNTIYF; DNA: TGTGCCAGCAGCGATACCCGGGGAGAGTCTGGAAACACCATATATTTT; D: -; V: TRBV9; J: TRBJ1-3; size: once
CDR3: CAISGRDEKLFF; DNA: TGTGCCATCTCAGGGAGGGATGAAAAACTGTTTTTT; D: -; V: TRBV10-3; J: TRBJ1-4; size: few
CDR3: CASSQGTGSYNEQFF; DNA: TGCGCCAGCAGCCAAGGGACGGGGTCCTACAATGAGCAGTTCTTC; D: -; V: TRBV4-3; J: TRBJ2-1; size: -
CDR3: CASSLDRVLTEAFF; DNA: TGCGCCAGCAGCTTAGACAGGGTATTGACTGAAGCTTTCTTT; D: TRBD1; V: TRBV5-1; J: TRBJ1-1; size: once
CDR3: CASSQGAPGSGETQYF; DNA: TGTGCCAGCTCGCAGGGGGCGCCTGGTTCGGGGGAGACCCAGTACTTC; D: TRBD1; V: TRBV18; J: TRBJ2-5; size: -
CDR3: CASSRAGTGVGNTIYF; DNA: TGTGCCAGCAGCAGGGCCGGGACAGGGGTTGGAAACACCATATATTTT; D: TRBD1; V: TRBV7-2; J: TRBJ1-3; size: -
CDR3: CASRQKGGTGELFF; DNA: TGTGCCAGCAGACAAAAGGGGGGGACCGGGGAGCTGTTTTTT; D: -; V: TRBV11-1; J: TRBJ2-2; size: -
CDR3: CASSSSLGPDEQYF; DNA: TGTGCCAGCAGTTCATCCCTAGGGCCCGACGAGCAGTACTTC; D: -; V: TRBV6-5; J: TRBJ2-7; size: -
CDR3: CASSQDIGWGRSKYYPKETQYF; DNA: TGCGCCAGCAGCCAAGATATTGGGTGGGGCCGGAGCAAATACTACCCCAAAGAGACCCAGTACTTC; D: -; V: TRBV4-3; J: TRBJ2-5; size: -
CDR3: CASSSLPTSGASSYNEQFF; DNA: TGTGCCAGCAGCTCCCTCCCGACTAGCGGGGCCAGCTCCTACAATGAGCAGTTCTTC; D: TRBD2; V: TRBV7-2; J: TRBJ2-1; size: once
CDR3: CATARDRAGQPQHF; DNA: TGTGCCACCGCTCGGGACAGGGCGGGTCAGCCCCAGCATTTT; D: TRBD1; V: TRBV28; J: TRBJ1-5; size: once
CDR3: CASSSRGGENTEAFF; DNA: TGTGCCAGCAGCTCGAGGGGGGGAGAGAACACTGAAGCTTTCTTT; D: -; V: TRBV28; J: TRBJ1-1; size: -
CDR3: CASSLQGSGANVLTF; DNA: TGTGCCAGCAGCTTACAGGGTTCTGGGGCCAACGTCCTGACTTTC; D: -; V: TRBV6-4; J: TRBJ2-6; size: few
CDR3: CASSVSGGTGNTIYF; DNA: TGTGCCAGTAGTGTATCAGGGGGAACTGGAAACACCATATATTTT; D: TRBD1; V: TRBV19; J: TRBJ1-3; size: few
CDR3: CASTPIRLAGAGDTQYF; DNA: TGTGCCAGTACCCCGATAAGACTAGCGGGGGCGGGAGATACGCAGTATTTT; D: TRBD2; V: TRBV7-2; J: TRBJ2-3; size: -
CDR3: CASSPGGNPRKDTQYF; DNA: TGTGCCAGCAGCCCGGGGGGGAATCCAAGGAAAGATACGCAGTATTTT; D: TRBD2; V: TRBV7-2; J: TRBJ2-3; size: -
CDR3: CASSAGGHEQFF; DNA: TGTGCCAGCAGTGCTGGAGGTCATGAGCAGTTCTTC; D: -; V: TRBV9; J: TRBJ2-1; size: -
CDR3: CASSPSPGTGLVEKLFF; DNA: TGTGCCAGCAGTCCAAGTCCCGGGACAGGGTTGGTGGAAAAACTGTTTTTT; D: TRBD1; V: TRBV27; J: TRBJ1-4; size: -
CDR3: CASSLWDRSPSGNTIYF; DNA: TGCGCCAGCAGCTTATGGGACCGAAGTCCCTCTGGAAACACCATATATTTT; D: -; V: TRBV5-1; J: TRBJ1-3; size: -
CDR3: CASSPRNIGWGNTIYF; DNA: TGTGCCAGCAGCCCGAGAAACATCGGCTGGGGAAACACCATATATTTT; D: -; V: TRBV11-3; J: TRBJ1-3; size: -
CDR3: CASSGRGSPFGNQPQHF; DNA: TGTGCCAGCAGTGGACGGGGGTCCCCCTTTGGCAATCAGCCCCAGCATTTT; D: -; V: TRBV6-1; J: TRBJ1-5; size: -
CDR3: CATSSRARGGTEAFF; DNA: TGTGCCACCAGCTCTAGGGCCCGGGGGGGCACTGAAGCTTTCTTT; D: -; V: TRBV15; J: TRBJ1-1; size: -
CDR3: CASRLFTNSNQPQHF; DNA: TGTGCCAGCAGACTATTCACGAATAGCAATCAGCCCCAGCATTTT; D: -; V: TRBV28; J: TRBJ1-5; size: -
CDR3: CASSPDSNYGYTF; DNA: TGTGCCAGCAGCCCCGACAGTAACTATGGCTACACCTTC; D: -; V: TRBV5-4; J: TRBJ1-2; size: -
CDR3: CASRAGGGRTYNEQFF; DNA: TGTGCCTCCCGGGCTGGCGGGGGGAGGACCTACAATGAGCAGTTCTTC; D: TRBD2; V: TRBV30; J: TRBJ2-1; size: -
CDR3: CASRGGGTYLSGNTIYF; DNA: TGTGCCAGCCGTGGAGGGGGCACATACCTTTCTGGAAACACCATATATTTT; D: TRBD1; V: TRBV28; J: TRBJ1-3; size: -
CDR3: CASSSDRTDTQYF; DNA: TGTGCCAGCAGCTCGGACCGCACAGATACGCAGTATTTT; D: -; V: TRBV5-4; J: TRBJ2-3; size: -
CDR3: CASSRGGEGYTF; DNA: TGTGCCAGCAGCAGAGGGGGCGAAGGCTACACCTTC; D: TRBD1; V: TRBV11-3; J: TRBJ1-2; size: -
CDR3: CASSPWGKQPGETQYF; DNA: TGCGCCAGCAGCCCTTGGGGGAAACAGCCTGGGGAGACCCAGTACTTC; D: -; V: TRBV4-1; J: TRBJ2-5; size: -
CDR3: CASGRQTSNEKLFF; DNA: TGTGCCAGCGGAAGACAGACGTCTAATGAAAAACTGTTTTTT; D: -; V: TRBV6-1; J: TRBJ1-4; size: -
CDR3: CASSLGQFSNQPQHF; DNA: TGTGCCAGCAGTTTGGGACAGTTCAGCAATCAGCCCCAGCATTTT; D: TRBD1; V: TRBV5-6; J: TRBJ1-5; size: -
CDR3: CASKGTSGGTDTQYF; DNA: TGTGCCAGCAAAGGGACTAGCGGGGGCACAGATACGCAGTATTTT; D: TRBD2; V: TRBV7-9; J: TRBJ2-3; size: -
CDR3: CASTPWTGGNTEAFF; DNA: TGTGCCAGCACCCCTTGGACAGGGGGGAACACTGAAGCTTTCTTT; D: TRBD1; V: TRBV6-1; J: TRBJ1-1; size: -
CDR3: CASSDSSRAGGELFF; DNA: TGTGCCAGCAGTGACTCGAGCAGGGCGGGCGGGGAGCTGTTTTTT; D: -; V: TRBV6-4; J: TRBJ2-2; size: -
CDR3: CAIAGDTGELFF; DNA: TGTGCCATTGCAGGGGACACCGGGGAGCTGTTTTTT; D: -; V: TRBV10-3; J: TRBJ2-2; size: -
CDR3: CASSLVARGYGYTF; DNA: TGTGCCAGCAGCTTAGTCGCCAGGGGCTATGGCTACACCTTC; D: -; V: TRBV7-2; J: TRBJ1-2; size: -
CDR3: CASSLGTERGYGYTF; DNA: TGCGCCAGCAGCTTGGGGACCGAGCGGGGCTATGGCTACACCTTC; D: -; V: TRBV5-1; J: TRBJ1-2; size: -
CDR3: CASSELAGGPSGETQYF; DNA: TGTGCCAGCAGTGAGCTAGCGGGGGGGCCTTCAGGGGAGACCCAGTACTTC; D: TRBD2; V: TRBV25-1; J: TRBJ2-5; size: -